Below, 17 T cell receptor beta chains from the same sample are listed, as sequenced in a study of blood T cells in healthy people across ages. Primers used in a second PCR of about 6 to 11 cycles were a sample-barcoded 5' primer and a J-beta primer mix. Each CDR3 protein gets one entry after TCRdb re-called the 5' RACE reads with MiXCR. The repertoire holds about 1.6 million distinct CDR3 sequences, with about 31% as singletons. The material sequenced was blood. The receptors derive from a woman younger than 45 in good health.

The rearrangement uses TRBV20-1 and TRBJ2-5; 7 bases line up with TRBD1. The V and J ends lost 4 bases and 3 bases, in that order; junction bases with no gene match: 8. Germline V gene data show CDR1 as DFQATT and CDR2 as SNEGSKA (reference sequence). The length of the CDR3 is 14 residues. The CDR3, as DNA: TGCAGTGCTACCCATCGCACAGGGGAAGAGACCCAGTACTTC. Its translation is CSATHRTGEETQYF.

This clonotype was seen a handful of times. V and J are TRBV7-9 and TRBJ2-7; TRBD1 aligns across 7 bases. CDR1 SEHNR and CDR2 FQNEAQ come from the germline V gene (reference sequence). The CDR3 extends over 13 amino acids. Losses at the gene ends were 4 bases for V and 3 bases for J; bases not matched to a gene: 3. CDR3 amino acids: CASSWGQLYEQYF. CDR3 sequence (DNA): TGTGCCAGCAGCTGGGGACAGCTCTACGAGCAGTACTTC.

This clonotype appeared many times. V usage is TRBV3-1 and J usage is TRBJ1-2, with TRBD1 matching over 7 bases. This CDR3 region has 15 residues. The V and J ends lost 2 bases and 5 bases, in that order; junction bases with no gene match: 8. CDR1 and CDR2 from the germline V gene are LGHDT and YNNKEL (reference sequence). The CDR3 DNA reads as TGTGCCAGCAGCCAACTTGGGACAGACGATTATGGCTACACCTTC. As protein: CASSQLGTDDYGYTF.

The chain uses TRBV7-9 and TRBJ1-3; D unclear. The CDR3 contains 15 residues. Germline V gives CDR1 SEHNR, CDR2 FQNEAQ (reference sequence). V was cut by 7 bases and J by 2 bases, with 15 bases left in between. Written as DNA, the CDR3 is TGTGCCAGCACCCCGGGCGGCGTTACTGGAAACACCATATATTTT. This encodes CASTPGGVTGNTIYF.

The V gene is TRBV4-1, the J gene TRBJ2-5, with D tentatively TRBD1 (7 bases). This CDR3 is built from 15 residues. Germline V CDR1 and CDR2: MGHRA, YSYEKL. Trimming pared 4 bases from V and 7 bases from J, leaving 19 bases between. The CDR3 bases are TGCGCCAGCAGCCCGCGGGACAGTCTGGGCGGGACCCAGTACTTC. It codes for CASSPRDSLGGTQYF.

In this sample, this clonotype turned up a few times. The chain is built from TRBV7-9 and TRBJ2-1, with 10 bases identical to TRBD2. CDR1 and CDR2 (germline): SEHNR, FQNEAQ (reference sequence). There are 14 residues in the CDR3. V trimming: 8 bases; J trimming: 6 bases; junction bases outside the gene matches: 7. CDR3 coding DNA: TGTGCCAGCGGACCTAGCGGGGGAATCAATGAGCAGTTCTTC. It encodes CASGPSGGINEQFF.

This clonotype was observed many times. The gene calls are TRBV10-3 and TRBJ2-5; unclear D gene. V lost 9 bases to trimming and J lost 5 bases, with 13 bases between them. Looked up from germline, CDR1 is ENHRY and CDR2 is SYGVKD. The CDR3 totals 12 residues. CDR3 sequence: CAISDATETQYF. The DNA of the CDR3 is TGTGCCATTTCCGACGCAACCGAGACCCAGTACTTC.

This clonotype was recorded a few times. The rearrangement uses TRBV6-5 and TRBJ1-2, with 9 nucleotides matching TRBD1. This CDR3 contains 15 residues. The J segment lost 4 bases and the V segment lost 5 bases, leaving 8 bases of the junction unmatched. Germline assignment: CDR1 MNHEY and CDR2 SVGAGI. The CDR3 DNA follows: TGTGCCAGCAGTCGGGACAGGGTGAGCTTCTATGGCTACACCTTC. Its protein is CASSRDRVSFYGYTF.

Details on this clonotype: Possible read error: a much larger clone is one base away. J is TRBJ2-1 and V is TRBV6-2 or TRBV6-3; D call uncertain. V was cut by 0 bases and J by 5 bases, with 14 bases left in between. CDR3 length: 16 residues. CDR1 and CDR2 (germline): MNHEY, SVGEGT. The CDR3 DNA follows: TGTGCCAGCAGTTACTCGGGCGCTGGAACCCACAATGAGCAGTTCTTC. Its translation is CASSYSGAGTHNEQFF.

This chain uses TRBV29-1 with TRBJ1-1; 7 bases are shared with TRBD1. Germline trimming cut 7 bases from V and 7 bases from J; bases unmatched to any gene: 9. The CDR3 is 12 residues long. Looked up from germline, CDR1 is SQVTM and CDR2 is ANQGSEA. This CDR3 reads CSGVPGGNEAFF. In DNA, the CDR3 is TGCAGCGGTGTCCCAGGGGGAAATGAAGCTTTCTTT.

This chain connects TRBV6-1 to TRBJ2-7, with unresolved D. The CDR3 runs to 12 residues. From germline, CDR1 is MNHNS and CDR2 SASEGT. Deletions cut 4 bases from V and 5 bases from J, with 9 bases between. CDR3 in amino acids: CASSGLRNEQYF. The CDR3 coding sequence is TGTGCCAGCAGTGGTCTTCGCAACGAGCAGTACTTC.

The rearrangement links TRBV2 to TRBJ2-7; D uncertain. Germline V lookup: CDR1 SNHLY, CDR2 FYNNEI. CDR3 length: 15 amino acids. The V and J ends lost 4 bases and 3 bases respectively, with 16 bases between them. As DNA, the CDR3 is TGTGCCAGCAGTGGAGGAAACCACCCAGTCTACGAGCAGTACTTC. Its translation: CASSGGNHPVYEQYF.

A few counts support this clonotype. V usage is TRBV7-9 and J usage is TRBJ2-3, with unresolved D. V was clipped by 5 bases and J by 6 bases, with 9 bases between them. The length of the CDR3 is 12 residues. Looked up from germline, CDR1 is SEHNR and CDR2 is FQNEAQ (reference sequence). The CDR3 DNA follows: TGTGCCAGCAGCCCCGCATTTGATACGCAGTATTTT. Amino acids: CASSPAFDTQYF.

The V gene is TRBV4-1, the J gene TRBJ2-2; the D is unclear. Trimming cost V 3 bases and J 7 bases, with 12 bases left between them. CDR3 length: 14 residues. CDR1 MGHRA and CDR2 YSYEKL come from the germline V gene. DNA for the CDR3: TGCGCCAGCAGCCAGACAAGGTTTAGCGGGGAGCTGTTTTTT. Protein product: CASSQTRFSGELFF.

The chain couples TRBV2 to TRBJ2-1; 10 bases agree with TRBD2. The CDR3 consists of 16 residues. From germline, CDR1 is SNHLY and CDR2 FYNNEI. J lost 8 bases, V lost 3 bases, and 10 bases had no gene match. DNA for the CDR3: TGTGCCAGCAGTGAGCCCAGCGGGGGGGCGAGAGATGAGCAGTTCTTC. Its translation is CASSEPSGGARDEQFF.

The genes are TRBV5-1 and TRBJ1-1; a possible D gene is TRBD1 (6 bases). The germline V gene has CDR1 SGHRS and CDR2 YFSETQ. This CDR3 is 15 amino acids long. Trimming pared 2 bases from V and 9 bases from J, leaving 20 bases between. CDR3 sequence: CASSFRAGVRTQAFF. The CDR3 nucleotides read TGCGCCAGCAGCTTTCGGGCAGGGGTTCGAACTCAAGCTTTCTTT. Drawing the rest from reference TRBV5-1 and TRBJ1-1, the complete variable domain is KAGVTQTPRYLIKTRGQQVTLSCSPISGHRSVSWYQQTPGQGLQFLFEYFSETQRNKGNFPGRFSGRQFSNSRSEMNVSTLELGDSALYLCASSFRAGVRTQAFFGQGTRLTVV.

The rearrangement links TRBV5-1 to TRBJ2-5; D possibly corresponds to TRBD1 (7 bases). The CDR3 consists of 15 residues. In germline, CDR1 is SGHRS, CDR2 YFSETQ. Trimming removed 3 bases from V and 5 bases from J, with 17 bases in between. The CDR3 DNA reads as TGCGCCAGCAGCTCGGGCCGGACAGGAGGGGAGACCCAGTACTTC. Its translation: CASSSGRTGGETQYF.